The sequence of this T cell receptor (beta chain) was determined in a study of immune heterogeneity within non-small cell lung tumors. Study findings and constraints: Individual patients largely had distinct high-frequency T-cell receptor beta clonotypes from one another. Within a patient, dominant CDR3 beta clonotypes were shared across sites, though different locations had unique frequent clones.

The CDR3 extends over 15 amino acids. The germline CDR1 and CDR2 sequences are SGHTA and FQGNSA. This clonotype occurred a few times. Its antigen is still unknown. This may be a read error: a much more frequent sequence differs by one nucleotide. Bulk tumor genomic DNA constituted the template, at 550 to 750 ng per sample. Biopsies that were spaced far apart were taken, several per primary tumor, during surgery. Their non-small cell lung cancer was newly diagnosed and untreated, and the patients underwent curative surgery. The TCR beta CDR3 region underwent multiplex PCR amplification with 32 V and 13 J primers. MiXCR, applied by TCRdb to the multiplex PCR reads, yields one record per CDR3 protein. The table has roughly 3,300 distinct CDR3 sequences, 20% to 25% seen once.

The receptor's source is a man in his fifties or sixties with non-small cell lung cancer. Sample: lung tumor tissue. The rearrangement joins TRBV7-2 to TRBJ1-1, with D possibly being TRBD1 (5 bases). The CDR3 DNA is TGTGCCAGCATCTTAGATGCAGGGTTGAACACTGAAGCTTTCTTT. It encodes CASILDAGLNTEAFF.